A selection of T cell receptor beta chains follows, all from one sample in a study of blood T cell repertoires in COVID-19. Sequenced by immunoSEQ multiplex PCR; TCRdb stores in-frame clones only, minus some. The profile shows some 80,000 clones, over 75% of them singletons. Sequencing was done on a sample of peripheral blood. The source is a human donor in a cohort sampled during active COVID-19. The CDR3 runs from the conserved cysteine through the conserved F or W. The order of the fields is V gene, clone size, D gene, J gene, CDR3 protein, CDR3 DNA. A D gene is named only where the DNA matches it firmly. Size is stated for part of the rows, as once, few or many counts, or as a class when the clone is expanded.

V: TRBV28
size: once
D: TRBD1
J: TRBJ1-2
CDR3: CASSSRTGQGAGGYTF
DNA: TGTGCCAGCAGTTCGCGAACGGGACAGGGGGCAGGAGGCTACACCTTC

V: TRBV6-6
size: once
D: -
J: TRBJ1-5
CDR3: CASSPPTNGDQPQHF
DNA: TGTGCCAGCAGTCCCCCGACTAACGGCGATCAGCCCCAGCATTTT

V: TRBV6-2/TRBV6-3
size: -
D: TRBD1
J: TRBJ1-2
CDR3: CASSSTLQGVSGYGYTF
DNA: TGTGCCAGCAGTTCTACCTTACAGGGGGTCAGTGGATATGGCTACACCTTC

V: TRBV27
size: few
D: -
J: TRBJ1-2
CDR3: CASSPLFGRIAANYGYTF
DNA: TGTGCCAGCAGTCCCCTTTTCGGGCGGATAGCGGCTAACTATGGCTACACCTTC

V: TRBV7-2
size: -
D: -
J: TRBJ2-7
CDR3: CASSLRGGANTYEQYF
DNA: TGTGCCAGCAGCTTACGCGGAGGTGCGAATACCTACGAGCAGTACTTC

V: TRBV5-1
size: -
D: TRBD1
J: TRBJ1-1
CDR3: CASSLGQGVLNTEAFF
DNA: TGCGCCAGCAGCTTGGGGCAGGGGGTGCTGAACACTGAAGCTTTCTTT

V: TRBV7-2
size: once
D: -
J: TRBJ1-4
CDR3: CASSLSWSHNEKLFF
DNA: TGTGCCAGCAGCTTAAGCTGGAGCCATAATGAAAAACTGTTTTTT

V: TRBV9
size: -
D: TRBD2
J: TRBJ2-3
CDR3: CASSVEAGGLTDTQYF
DNA: TGTGCCAGCAGCGTAGAAGCGGGGGGGCTGACAGATACGCAGTATTTT

V: TRBV15
size: -
D: -
J: TRBJ2-5
CDR3: CATSRDMEETQYF
DNA: TGTGCCACCAGCAGAGACATGGAGGAGACCCAGTACTTC

V: TRBV4-2
size: -
D: -
J: TRBJ1-2
CDR3: CASSQEFQGTFPRYGYTF
DNA: TGTGCCAGCAGCCAAGAATTTCAGGGGACCTTCCCCCGTTATGGCTACACCTTC

V: TRBV7-8
size: once
D: TRBD1
J: TRBJ1-5
CDR3: CASSRDSVFNRLPQHF
DNA: TGTGCCAGCAGCCGGGACAGTGTTTTTAATAGGCTACCCCAGCATTTT

V: TRBV12-3/TRBV12-4
size: -
D: -
J: TRBJ2-7
CDR3: CASSYLTRYEQYF
DNA: TGTGCCAGCAGTTATTTAACCCGGTACGAGCAGTACTTC

V: TRBV10-1
size: -
D: TRBD2
J: TRBJ2-3
CDR3: CASSESPVGSGGSPDTQYF
DNA: TGCGCCAGCAGTGAGTCCCCTGTGGGTAGCGGGGGGTCTCCAGATACGCAGTATTTT

V: TRBV5-4
size: -
D: -
J: TRBJ1-2
CDR3: CASREGGGDNYGYTF
DNA: TGTGCCAGCCGGGAGGGCGGGGGCGACAACTATGGCTACACCTTC

V: TRBV5-1
size: once
D: TRBD1
J: TRBJ2-7
CDR3: CASSPPGTGANEQYF
DNA: TGCGCCAGCAGCCCGCCTGGGACAGGGGCAAACGAGCAGTACTTC

V: TRBV27
size: -
D: TRBD1
J: TRBJ1-2
CDR3: CASSTPPGTGGGYTF
DNA: TGTGCCAGCAGTACCCCACCCGGGACAGGTGGGGGCTACACCTTC

V: TRBV28
size: -
D: TRBD1
J: TRBJ1-4
CDR3: CASSSTPIDRGVEKLFF
DNA: TGTGCCAGCAGTTCCACCCCTATAGACAGGGGGGTAGAAAAACTGTTTTTT

V: TRBV29-1
size: -
D: -
J: TRBJ2-3
CDR3: CSVEGQGQYF
DNA: TGCAGCGTTGAGGGTCAGGGGCAGTATTTT

V: TRBV19
size: few
D: TRBD1
J: TRBJ1-2
CDR3: CASSIQDRGGYTF
DNA: TGTGCCAGTAGTATCCAGGACAGGGGTGGCTACACCTTC

V: TRBV5-1
size: -
D: -
J: TRBJ1-1
CDR3: CASSLIVGGTEAFF
DNA: TGCGCCAGCAGCTTGATAGTTGGAGGCACTGAAGCTTTCTTT

V: TRBV3-1/TRBV3-2
size: -
D: TRBD2
J: TRBJ2-7
CDR3: CASSLGLAGGPFYEQYF
DNA: TGTGCCAGCAGCCTGGGACTAGCGGGGGGGCCTTTCTACGAGCAGTACTTC

V: TRBV5-4
size: -
D: TRBD2
J: TRBJ2-7
CDR3: CASSPGGGGYEQYF
DNA: TGTGCCAGCAGTCCCGGGGGGGGCGGGTACGAGCAGTACTTC

V: TRBV19
size: few
D: -
J: TRBJ1-6
CDR3: CASSSQGNSPLHF
DNA: TGTGCCAGTAGTTCCCAGGGGAATTCACCCCTCCACTTT

V: TRBV6-5
size: -
D: -
J: TRBJ2-7
CDR3: CASTDFIGYEQYF
DNA: TGTGCCAGCACGGACTTCATAGGGTACGAGCAGTACTTC

V: TRBV5-3
size: few
D: -
J: TRBJ2-1
CDR3: CARSLCFASYNEQFF
DNA: TGTGCCAGAAGCTTGTGCTTCGCCAGCTACAATGAGCAGTTCTTC

V: TRBV5-6
size: -
D: -
J: TRBJ2-7
CDR3: CASSSISLEQYF
DNA: TGTGCCAGCAGCTCCATTAGCCTGGAGCAGTACTTC

V: TRBV6-6
size: -
D: TRBD1
J: TRBJ2-7
CDR3: CASGGQGYEQYF
DNA: TGTGCCAGCGGGGGACAGGGGTACGAGCAGTACTTC

V: TRBV6-5
size: -
D: -
J: TRBJ1-2
CDR3: CASSYSLVGGNYGYTF
DNA: TGTGCCAGCAGTTACTCGCTAGTGGGGGGAAACTATGGCTACACCTTC

V: TRBV5-5
size: few
D: -
J: TRBJ1-1
CDR3: CASSLGKRTEAFF
DNA: TGTGCCAGCAGCTTAGGCAAGAGGACTGAAGCTTTCTTT

V: TRBV4-2
size: -
D: TRBD1
J: TRBJ2-7
CDR3: CASSQATGAHYEQYF
DNA: TGTGCCAGCAGCCAAGCGACAGGGGCCCACTACGAGCAGTACTTC

V: TRBV2
size: -
D: -
J: TRBJ1-1
CDR3: CASNPDSNTEAFF
DNA: TGTGCCAGCAACCCAGACAGTAACACTGAAGCTTTCTTT

V: TRBV5-5
size: -
D: TRBD2
J: TRBJ2-5
CDR3: CASSLLVLAGEETQYF
DNA: TGTGCCAGCAGCTTATTAGTCCTAGCGGGGGAAGAGACCCAGTACTTC

V: TRBV15
size: -
D: -
J: TRBJ2-7
CDR3: CATRNDREAYEQYF
DNA: TGTGCCACCAGGAACGACAGGGAGGCCTACGAGCAGTACTTC

V: TRBV6-5
size: -
D: TRBD1
J: TRBJ2-2
CDR3: CASRGQGAGELFF
DNA: TGTGCCAGCAGGGGACAGGGTGCCGGGGAGCTGTTTTTT

V: TRBV2
size: -
D: TRBD2
J: TRBJ2-7
CDR3: CASRATSGGHEQYF
DNA: TGTGCCAGCAGAGCCACTAGCGGGGGACACGAGCAGTACTTC

V: TRBV25-1
size: -
D: TRBD1
J: TRBJ2-7
CDR3: CASSERQGSYEQYF
DNA: TGTGCCAGCAGTGAACGACAGGGTTCGTACGAGCAGTACTTC

V: TRBV5-1
size: -
D: -
J: TRBJ1-6
CDR3: CASSLAGYSPLHF
DNA: TGCGCCAGCAGCTTGGCAGGTTATTCACCCCTCCACTTT

V: TRBV2
size: -
D: -
J: TRBJ1-5
CDR3: CASTQGSQPQHF
DNA: TGTGCCAGCACTCAGGGATCCCAGCCCCAGCATTTT

V: TRBV11-2
size: -
D: -
J: TRBJ2-5
CDR3: CASSLEERVEETQYF
DNA: TGTGCCAGCAGCTTAGAGGAGCGGGTCGAAGAGACCCAGTACTTC

V: TRBV5-1
size: -
D: -
J: TRBJ1-2
CDR3: CASSLFDSLGKDGYTF
DNA: TGCGCCAGCAGCTTATTCGACAGTTTGGGAAAGGATGGCTACACCTTC

V: TRBV6-2/TRBV6-3
size: -
D: -
J: TRBJ2-7
CDR3: CASSPPSQIYEQYF
DNA: TGTGCCAGCAGTCCCCCCTCACAGATCTACGAGCAGTACTTC

V: TRBV7-8
size: -
D: -
J: TRBJ2-7
CDR3: CASSRTSSYEQYF
DNA: TGTGCCAGCAGCCGAACTAGCTCCTACGAGCAGTACTTC

V: TRBV12-3/TRBV12-4
size: -
D: -
J: TRBJ1-6
CDR3: CASSNTLHSPLHF
DNA: TGTGCCAGCAGCAATACTCTACATTCACCCCTCCACTTT

V: TRBV7-9
size: -
D: TRBD1
J: TRBJ2-5
CDR3: CASSSTGSGETQYF
DNA: TGTGCCAGCAGCTCGACAGGGTCGGGAGAGACCCAGTACTTC

V: TRBV2
size: -
D: -
J: TRBJ2-3
CDR3: CASGGAEESLWYF
DNA: TGTGCCAGCGGCGGGGCGGAGGAGTCGTTGTGGTATTTT

V: TRBV5-4
size: -
D: -
J: TRBJ2-6
CDR3: CASSVGVAGANVLTF
DNA: TGTGCCAGCAGCGTAGGGGTGGCTGGGGCCAACGTCCTGACTTTC

V: TRBV6-2/TRBV6-3
size: -
D: TRBD2
J: TRBJ2-5
CDR3: CASSYLGLAGSETQYF
DNA: TGTGCCAGCAGTTACTTAGGACTAGCGGGGTCGGAGACCCAGTACTTC

V: TRBV2
size: -
D: TRBD2
J: TRBJ2-2
CDR3: CASRGLAGVGELFF
DNA: TGTGCCAGCAGGGGACTAGCGGGGGTCGGGGAGCTGTTTTTT

V: TRBV27
size: -
D: TRBD1
J: TRBJ1-5
CDR3: CASSSGGTGNQPQHF
DNA: TGTGCCAGCAGTTCCGGAGGGACAGGGAATCAGCCCCAGCATTTT

V: TRBV7-8
size: -
D: -
J: TRBJ2-3
CDR3: CASSPRVGGRGTDTQYF
DNA: TGTGCCAGCAGCCCCAGAGTCGGGGGGCGGGGCACAGATACGCAGTATTTT

V: TRBV29-1
size: few
D: -
J: TRBJ1-1
CDR3: CSVEVNREAFF
DNA: TGCAGCGTTGAGGTGAACAGAGAAGCTTTCTTT

V: TRBV5-1
size: -
D: -
J: TRBJ1-5
CDR3: CASSLAESELYHPNQPQHF
DNA: TGCGCCAGCAGCTTGGCCGAAAGCGAGTTATACCACCCCAATCAGCCCCAGCATTTT

V: TRBV7-3
size: -
D: -
J: TRBJ2-3
CDR3: CASSLNRWSDTQYF
DNA: TGTGCCAGCAGCTTAAACAGGTGGTCAGATACGCAGTATTTT

V: TRBV15
size: -
D: -
J: TRBJ1-1
CDR3: CATSRDRGSAEAFF
DNA: TGTGCCACCAGCAGAGACAGGGGATCAGCTGAAGCTTTCTTT